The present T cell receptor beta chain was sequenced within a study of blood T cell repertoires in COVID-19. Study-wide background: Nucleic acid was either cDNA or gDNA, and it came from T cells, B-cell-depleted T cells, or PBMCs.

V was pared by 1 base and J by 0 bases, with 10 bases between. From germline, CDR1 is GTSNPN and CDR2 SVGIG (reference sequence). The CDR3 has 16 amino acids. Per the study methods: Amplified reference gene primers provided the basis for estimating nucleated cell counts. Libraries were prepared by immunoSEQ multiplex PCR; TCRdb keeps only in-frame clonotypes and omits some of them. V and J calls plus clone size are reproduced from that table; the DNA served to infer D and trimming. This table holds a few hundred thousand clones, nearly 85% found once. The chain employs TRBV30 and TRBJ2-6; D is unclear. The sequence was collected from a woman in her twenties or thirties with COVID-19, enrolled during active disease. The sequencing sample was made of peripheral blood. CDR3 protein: CAWSELGLSGANVLTF. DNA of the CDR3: TGTGCCTGGAGTGAACTTGGGCTCTCTGGGGCCAACGTCCTGACTTTC.